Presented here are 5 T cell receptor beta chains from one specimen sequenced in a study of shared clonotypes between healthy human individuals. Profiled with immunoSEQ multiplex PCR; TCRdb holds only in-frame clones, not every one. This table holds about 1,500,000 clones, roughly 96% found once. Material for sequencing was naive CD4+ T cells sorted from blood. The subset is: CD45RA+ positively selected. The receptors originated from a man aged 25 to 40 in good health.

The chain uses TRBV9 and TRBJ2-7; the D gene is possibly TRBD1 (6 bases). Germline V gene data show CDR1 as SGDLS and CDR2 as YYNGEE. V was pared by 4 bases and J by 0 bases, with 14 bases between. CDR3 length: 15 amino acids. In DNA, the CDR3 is TGTGCCAGCAGCACCGGGGTGGGGGCCTCCTACGAGCAGTACTTC. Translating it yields CASSTGVGASYEQYF.

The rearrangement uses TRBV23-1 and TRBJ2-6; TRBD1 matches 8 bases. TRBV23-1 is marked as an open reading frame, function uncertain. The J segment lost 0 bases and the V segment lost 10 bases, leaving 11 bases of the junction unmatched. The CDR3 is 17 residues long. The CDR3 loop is CAICPGQDPSGANVLTF. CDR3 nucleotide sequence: TGCGCCATCTGTCCGGGACAGGACCCCTCTGGGGCCAACGTCCTGACTTTC.

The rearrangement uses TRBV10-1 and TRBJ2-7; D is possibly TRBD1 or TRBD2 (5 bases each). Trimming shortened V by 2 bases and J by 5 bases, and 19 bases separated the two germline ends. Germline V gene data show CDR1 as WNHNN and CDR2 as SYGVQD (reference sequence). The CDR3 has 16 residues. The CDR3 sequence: CASSERLPRDPHEQYF. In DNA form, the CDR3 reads TGCGCCAGCAGTGAGAGGTTACCCAGGGACCCGCACGAGCAGTACTTC.

CDR3 nucleotide sequence: TGTGCCAGCACGACAGAGTCCGAAGCTTTCTTT. It translates to CASTTESEAFF. The chain joins TRBV6-1 to TRBJ1-1; D is perhaps TRBD1 (5 bases). Germline V gene lookup returns CDR1 MNHNS and CDR2 SASEGT. The V end lost 7 bases, the J end lost 8 bases, and 11 bases lay between the germline ends. The CDR3 sequence is 11 residues long.

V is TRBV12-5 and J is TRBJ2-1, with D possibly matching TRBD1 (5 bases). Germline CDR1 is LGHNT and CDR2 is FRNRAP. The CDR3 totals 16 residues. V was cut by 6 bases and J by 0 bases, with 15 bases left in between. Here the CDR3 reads CASGFTGLSSYNEQFF. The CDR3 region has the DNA TGTGCTAGTGGGTTTACAGGCCTCAGCTCCTACAATGAGCAGTTCTTC. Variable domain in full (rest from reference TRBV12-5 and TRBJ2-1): DARVTQTPRHKVTEMGQEVTMRCQPILGHNTVFWYRQTMMQGLELLAYFRNRAPLDDSGMPKDRFSAEMPDATLATLKIQPSEPRDSAVYFCASGFTGLSSYNEQFFGPGTRLTVL.